Each of the 19 T cell receptor beta chains below was sequenced from the same sample in a study of beta chain features in type 1 diabetes. The entirety of the isolated RNA underwent reverse transcription, so expressed TCRB transcripts were sequenced. Libraries were prepared by immunoSEQ multiplex PCR; TCRdb keeps only in-frame clonotypes and omits some of them. The sample shows about 240,000 clones, 14% of them seen only once. Their cognate antigens are unknown. Study-wide results and limits: All four CD4+ subsets of Type 1 diabetes patients contained TCRB CDR3s that were moderately but significantly shorter.

The sample was naive CD4+ T cells from blood. The receptors shown here come from a man aged 30-40 years with type 1 diabetes.

This rearrangement joins TRBV2 to TRBJ1-2; D unresolved. The ends were cut back, 4 bases at V and 3 bases at J, with 15 bases in the middle. The CDR3 spans 15 residues. Germline assignment: CDR1 SNHLY and CDR2 FYNNEI. This CDR3 reads CASSGVRGPDYGYTF. Here the CDR3 DNA reads TGTGCCAGCAGTGGGGTACGGGGTCCCGACTATGGCTACACCTTC.

The chain is built from TRBV11-2 and TRBJ2-7; possibly TRBD1 for D (6 bases). V dropped 2 bases and J dropped 0 bases, with 11 bases sitting between them. CDR1 is SGHAT, CDR2 FQNNGV, per germline. CDR3 length equals 15 residues. This chain's CDR3 is CASSLSRDISYEQYF. DNA of the CDR3: TGTGCCAGCAGCTTATCACGGGACATCTCCTACGAGCAGTACTTC.

The V and J genes are TRBV30 and TRBJ2-2; 7 bases are shared with TRBD2. CDR3 length: 13 amino acids. CDR1 and CDR2 (germline): GTSNPN, SVGIG (reference sequence). Trimming took 4 bases from V and 6 from J; bases not matched to a gene: 5. CDR3 DNA sequence: TGTGCCTGGACCCCAACTAGCGCCGGGGAGCTGTTTTTT. Translating gives CAWTPTSAGELFF.

This sequence joins TRBV30 and TRBJ1-2; 9 nucleotides align to TRBD1. In germline, CDR1 is GTSNPN, CDR2 SVGIG (reference sequence). The CDR3 contains 13 residues. V gave up 3 bases and J gave up 7 bases; unmatched junction bases: 6. CDR3: CAWREQGAGGYTF. In DNA, the CDR3 is TGTGCCTGGAGGGAACAGGGGGCGGGTGGCTACACCTTC.

The chain joins TRBV5-1 to TRBJ1-2; 9 nucleotides align to TRBD1. V trimming: 4 bases; J trimming: 11 bases; junction bases outside the gene matches: 3. This CDR3 comprises 11 residues. The V gene's germline CDR1 is SGHRS and CDR2 YFSETQ. CDR3 loop: CASSPDRGYTF. CDR3 in DNA: TGCGCCAGCAGCCCAGACAGGGGGTACACCTTC. Using reference TRBV5-1 and TRBJ1-2 for the parts outside the CDR3, the full variable domain is KAGVTQTPRYLIKTRGQQVTLSCSPISGHRSVSWYQQTPGQGLQFLFEYFSETQRNKGNFPGRFSGRQFSNSRSEMNVSTLELGDSALYLCASSPDRGYTFGSGTRLTVV.

This chain joins TRBV18 and TRBJ2-7; tentatively, D is TRBD1 (5 bases). V lost 4 bases, J lost 3 bases, and 16 bases lay in between. Germline V CDR1 and CDR2: KGHSH, LQKENI. The CDR3 consists of 15 residues. CDR3 protein: CASSLLRVPGYEQYF. The CDR3 DNA reads TGTGCCAGCTCACTCCTCAGGGTTCCGGGCTACGAGCAGTACTTC.

V gene TRBV5-1 combines with J gene TRBJ2-7, with a possible D match to TRBD2 (5 bases). From germline, CDR1 is SGHRS and CDR2 YFSETQ. The CDR3 runs to 13 residues. V lost 4 bases, J lost 3 bases, and 11 bases lay in between. CDR3 DNA: TGCGCCAGCAGCCCCGGACTTAACTACGAGCAGTACTTC. Residues: CASSPGLNYEQYF.

J is TRBJ2-5 and V is TRBV27, with a possible D match to TRBD2 (5 bases). Trimming left V 0 bases short and J 0 bases short, with 11 bases between. The CDR3 has 16 residues. The V gene's germline CDR1 is MNHEY and CDR2 SMNVEV (reference sequence). The CDR3 DNA reads TGTGCCAGCAGTTTATCGCCCCCGGGAAACCAAGAGACCCAGTACTTC. This translates into CASSLSPPGNQETQYF.

A few counts support this clone. The V gene is TRBV5-1, the J gene TRBJ2-7; a possible D gene is TRBD1 (6 bases). The CDR3 totals 15 residues. CDR1 and CDR2 (germline): SGHRS, YFSETQ. V dropped 5 bases and J dropped 3 bases, with 18 bases sitting between them. The CDR3 spells CASSPRGQGHYEQYF. The CDR3, as DNA: TGCGCCAGCAGTCCCCGCGGGCAGGGACACTACGAGCAGTACTTC.

The gene calls are TRBV6-6 and TRBJ2-5; 10 bases map to TRBD2. V dropped 0 bases and J dropped 2; count of bases not matched to a gene: 3. Looked up from germline, CDR1 is MNHNY and CDR2 is SVGAGI (reference sequence). The CDR3 sequence is 16 residues long. The CDR3 DNA sequence: TGTGCCAGCAGTTACTCGTCAGCGGGGGGGCAAGAGACCCAGTACTTC. This encodes CASSYSSAGGQETQYF.

A few counts support this clone. This chain connects TRBV7-9 to TRBJ1-5; 11 nucleotides align to TRBD1. Trimming removed 1 base from V and 9 bases from J; junction bases left unmatched: 11. The CDR3 has 17 residues. Germline CDR1 SEHNR, CDR2 FQNEAQ (reference sequence). This chain's CDR3 is CASSLGPLDRGRGPQHF. As DNA, the CDR3 is TGTGCCAGCAGCTTAGGTCCTCTGGACAGGGGGCGAGGGCCCCAGCATTTT.

This clone was seen more than once but under ten times. The rearrangement uses TRBV4-2 and TRBJ2-3; 14 bases map to TRBD2. The ends lost 2 bases at V and 7 bases at J; junction bases unmatched: 5. CDR1 and CDR2 (germline): LGHNA, YNFKEQ. The CDR3 contains 16 residues. The DNA for the CDR3 is TGTGCCAGCAGCCAACCCGGGACTAGCGGGGGATATACGCAGTATTTT. It translates to CASSQPGTSGGYTQYF.

This clone has ten or more counts. The chain employs TRBV23-1 and TRBJ2-1, with a weak D call TRBD2 (5 bases). TRBV23-1 is an ORF, with its function uncertain. The CDR3 contains 11 residues. The V gene lost 11 bases and the J gene lost 4 bases, with 9 bases spanning the gap. Here the CDR3 reads CAPTRYNEQFF. The CDR3 region has the DNA TGCGCCCCTACTAGATACAATGAGCAGTTCTTC.

This clone has more than one count but fewer than ten. The chain combines TRBV19 with TRBJ2-1; 12 bases are a match to TRBD1. Trimming removed 6 bases from V and 5 bases from J; junction bases left unmatched: 5. The CDR3 runs to 15 residues. Germline CDR1 reads LNHDA; CDR2 reads SQIVND (reference sequence). This CDR3 reads CASSPGQGANNEQFF. For the CDR3, the DNA is TGTGCCAGTAGCCCGGGACAGGGGGCGAACAATGAGCAGTTCTTC.

This clone was detected a few times. V usage is TRBV9 and J usage is TRBJ1-2, with D perhaps matching TRBD1 (6 bases). The CDR3 has 16 residues. Trimming cost V 0 bases and J 1 base, with 13 bases left between them. Germline CDR1 and CDR2: SGDLS and YYNGEE. The CDR3 is CASSVASGQNNYGYTF. The CDR3 coding sequence is TGTGCCAGCAGCGTAGCTTCGGGACAAAATAACTATGGCTACACCTTC.

The chain uses TRBV4-1 and TRBJ2-3, with TRBD1 as a possible D gene (5 bases). Trimming removed 0 bases at V and 5 bases at J, with 9 bases between. The CDR3 loop spans 14 amino acids. Germline-derived CDR1 and CDR2 are MGHRA and YSYEKL. As DNA, the CDR3 is TGCGCCAGCAGCCAAGAAAGGGGAATAGATACGCAGTATTTT. Its translation: CASSQERGIDTQYF.

This clone has a handful of counts. The chain is built from TRBV7-9 and TRBJ2-1; no definite D call. Germline loops: CDR1 SEHNR, CDR2 FQNEAQ (reference sequence). The CDR3 runs to 11 residues. The V end lost 3 bases, the J end lost 8 bases, and 5 bases lay between the germline ends. In DNA form, the CDR3 reads TGTGCCAGCAGCTTCGCGTATGAGCAGTTCTTC. This codes for CASSFAYEQFF.

This clone was seen more than once but under ten times. The V and J genes are TRBV5-1 and TRBJ2-1; perhaps TRBD2 as D (6 bases). V lost 0 bases and J lost 7, with 17 bases in between. Germline V gene sequence: CDR1 SGHRS, CDR2 YFSETQ. The CDR3 is 16 residues long. CDR3 DNA sequence: TGCGCCAGCAGCTTGGCCCAGGTGGCGGCGGGGAATGAGCAGTTCTTC. Translating it yields CASSLAQVAAGNEQFF.

The rearrangement uses TRBV19 and TRBJ1-2; 8 nucleotides line up with TRBD1. V shed 10 bases and J 7 bases; nucleotides not matched to a gene: 8. The CDR3 is 12 amino acids. Per germline, CDR1 LNHDA and CDR2 SQIVND (reference sequence). The CDR3 spells CATATGGRGYTF. The CDR3 bases are TGTGCCACCGCAACAGGGGGACGTGGCTACACCTTC.